What follows is one TCR beta chain and its context. These data are taken from a study of blood T cells in healthy people across ages. The use of a sample-barcoded 5' primer and a J-beta primer mix characterized a second PCR of roughly 6 to 11 cycles. TCRdb re-derived calls from the 5' RACE reads in MiXCR, one entry per CDR3 protein. The sample includes roughly 1,500,000 distinct CDR3 sequences, around 36% of them seen just once. Germline lookup yields CDR1 SQVTM and CDR2 ANQGSEA. The CDR3 consists of 15 residues. With 4 bases removed from V and 1 base from J, the gap between germline ends came to 13 bases. Each donor gave roughly 9.1 milliliters of peripheral blood.

This chain joins TRBV29-1 and TRBJ2-2; a possible D gene is TRBD1 (5 bases). The origin of this receptor is a woman younger than 45 in good health. The sequencing input was blood. CDR3 residues: CSVVFDSVNTGELFF. As DNA, the CDR3 is TGCAGCGTTGTATTCGACAGCGTGAACACCGGGGAGCTGTTTTTT.